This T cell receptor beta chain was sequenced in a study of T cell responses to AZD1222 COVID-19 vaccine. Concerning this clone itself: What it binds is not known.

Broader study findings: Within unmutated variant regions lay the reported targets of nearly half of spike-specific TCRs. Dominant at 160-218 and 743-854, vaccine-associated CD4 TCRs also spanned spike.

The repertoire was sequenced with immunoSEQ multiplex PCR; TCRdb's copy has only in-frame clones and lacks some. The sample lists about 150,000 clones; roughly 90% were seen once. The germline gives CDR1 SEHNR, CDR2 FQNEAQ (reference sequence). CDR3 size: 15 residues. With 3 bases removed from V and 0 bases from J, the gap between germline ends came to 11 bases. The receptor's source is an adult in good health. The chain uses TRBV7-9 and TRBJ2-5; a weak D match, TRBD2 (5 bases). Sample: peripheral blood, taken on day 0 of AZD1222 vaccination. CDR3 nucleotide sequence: TGTGCCAGCAGCTTGTTGGCTAGCCACCAAGAGACCCAGTACTTC. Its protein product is CASSLLASHQETQYF.